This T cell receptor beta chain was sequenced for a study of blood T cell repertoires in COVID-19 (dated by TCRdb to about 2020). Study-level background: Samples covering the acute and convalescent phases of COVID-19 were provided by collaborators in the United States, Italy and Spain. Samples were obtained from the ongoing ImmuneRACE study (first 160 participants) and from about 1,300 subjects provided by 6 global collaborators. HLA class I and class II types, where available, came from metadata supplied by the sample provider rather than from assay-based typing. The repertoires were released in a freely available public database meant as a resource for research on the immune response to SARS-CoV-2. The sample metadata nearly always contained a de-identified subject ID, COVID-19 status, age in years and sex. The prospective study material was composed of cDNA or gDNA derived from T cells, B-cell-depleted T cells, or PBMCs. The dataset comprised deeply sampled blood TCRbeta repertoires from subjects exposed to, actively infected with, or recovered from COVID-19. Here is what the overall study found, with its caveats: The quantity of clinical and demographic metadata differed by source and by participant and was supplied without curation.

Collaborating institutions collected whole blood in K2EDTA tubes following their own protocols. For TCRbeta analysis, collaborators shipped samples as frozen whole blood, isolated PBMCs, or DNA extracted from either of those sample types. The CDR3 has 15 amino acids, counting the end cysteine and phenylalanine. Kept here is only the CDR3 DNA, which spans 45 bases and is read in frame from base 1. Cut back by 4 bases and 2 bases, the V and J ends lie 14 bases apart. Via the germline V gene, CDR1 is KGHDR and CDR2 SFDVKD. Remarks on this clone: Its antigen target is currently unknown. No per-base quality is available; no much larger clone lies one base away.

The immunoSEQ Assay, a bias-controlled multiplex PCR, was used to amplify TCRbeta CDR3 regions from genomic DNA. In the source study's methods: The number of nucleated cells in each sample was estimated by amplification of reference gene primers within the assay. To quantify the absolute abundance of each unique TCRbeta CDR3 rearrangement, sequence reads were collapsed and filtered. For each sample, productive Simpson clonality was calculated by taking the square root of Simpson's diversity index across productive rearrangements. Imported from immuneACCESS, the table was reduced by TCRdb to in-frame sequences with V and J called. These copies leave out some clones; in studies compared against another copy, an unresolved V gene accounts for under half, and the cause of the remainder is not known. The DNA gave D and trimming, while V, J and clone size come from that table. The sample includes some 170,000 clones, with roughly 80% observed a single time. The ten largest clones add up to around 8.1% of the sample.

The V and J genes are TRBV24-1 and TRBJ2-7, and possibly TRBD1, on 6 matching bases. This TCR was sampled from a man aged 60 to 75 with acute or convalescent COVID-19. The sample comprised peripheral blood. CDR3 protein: CATSDSHGQPYEQYF. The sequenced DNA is TGTGCCACCAGTGACTCCCATGGACAGCCCTACGAGCAGTACTTC.